The 13 T cell receptor beta chains reported below all come from one sample, sequenced in a study of CD8+ T cells in alopecia areata. Treatment here: oral pan-JAK inhibitor, 5-10 mg twice daily. Extraction of RNA preceded its reverse transcription into cDNA, which served as the sequencing template. Produced via immunoSEQ multiplex PCR; TCRdb's table is partial and in-frame only. Of some 170,000 clones in the sample, less than 75% were seen once. The sequences come from CD4+ T cells sorted from blood, collected at approximately week 56, from a patient treated with tofacitinib. The receptors come from a human donor with alopecia areata.

In this sample, this clone turned up many times. Other DNA sequences of this sample code for an identical CDR3. The CDR3 nucleotides are TGTGCCAGCAGCCAAGGACAGGGTACTGAAGCTTTCTTT. Encoded protein: CASSQGQGTEAFF. The genes are TRBV7-9 and TRBJ1-1; 8 positions match TRBD1. Germline trimming cut 5 bases from V and 5 bases from J; bases unmatched to any gene: 4. Germline assignment: CDR1 SEHNR and CDR2 FQNEAQ (reference sequence). The CDR3 has 13 amino acids.

The chain recombines TRBV4-2 with TRBJ1-6, with TRBD1 identical over 7 bases. The junction had 4 bases not matched to a gene; V was cut back by 2 bases and J by 0 bases. This CDR3 contains 17 residues. CDR1 and CDR2 from the germline V gene are LGHNA and YNFKEQ. CDR3 in amino acids: CASSQSDRSSYNSPLHF. The CDR3 region has the DNA TGTGCCAGCAGCCAATCGGACAGGAGCTCCTATAATTCACCCCTCCACTTT.

The V and J genes are TRBV7-2 and TRBJ2-1, with D perhaps matching TRBD2 (5 bases). The V and J ends lost 8 bases and 7 bases respectively, with 15 bases between them. This CDR3 is built from 13 residues. Germline CDR1 reads SGHTA; CDR2 reads FQGNSA. In DNA form, the CDR3 reads TGTGCCAGCCGCCCGGGAACTGGGAATGAGCAGTTCTTC. Amino acid sequence: CASRPGTGNEQFF.

This chain links TRBV7-9 with TRBJ1-4, with 7 bases matching TRBD1. V lost 3 bases, J lost 7 bases, and 8 bases stayed unmatched. The CDR3 loop spans 15 amino acids. Germline CDR1 reads SEHNR; CDR2 reads FQNEAQ (reference sequence). The CDR3 loop reads CASSLAPGGREKLFF. The CDR3 DNA follows: TGTGCCAGCAGCTTGGCCCCAGGGGGGCGTGAAAAACTGTTTTTT. Together with reference TRBV7-9 and TRBJ1-4, the CDR3 gives the full variable domain: DTGVSQNPRHKITKRGQNVTFRCDPISEHNRLYWYRQTLGQGPEFLTYFQNEAQLEKSRLLSDRFSAERPKGSFSTLEIQRTEQGDSAMYLCASSLAPGGREKLFFGSGTQLSVL.

The chain uses TRBV5-1 and TRBJ2-7; the D call may be TRBD1 or TRBD2 (6 bases each). Trimming took 7 bases from V and 3 from J, leaving 17 bases between them. The germline CDR1 and CDR2 sequences are SGHRS and YFSETQ. The CDR3 loop spans 14 amino acids. The DNA of the CDR3 is TGCGCCAGCGGAGTTGAGGGGGGTAACTACGAGCAGTACTTC. Residues: CASGVEGGNYEQYF.

V usage is TRBV2 and J usage is TRBJ2-1; unclear D gene. Looked up from germline, CDR1 is SNHLY and CDR2 is FYNNEI. The CDR3 extends over 14 amino acids. Trimming left V 6 bases short and J 0 bases short, with 9 bases between. CDR3 nucleotides: TGTGCCAGCAGCCGTGAAAGCTCCTACAATGAGCAGTTCTTC. This sequence encodes CASSRESSYNEQFF.

This clone has more than one count but fewer than ten. The rearrangement uses TRBV29-1 and TRBJ2-3; perhaps TRBD2 as D (6 bases). V shed 7 bases and J shed 0 bases, with 11 bases lying between them. Germline CDR1 is SQVTM and CDR2 is ANQGSEA. The CDR3 sequence is 13 residues long. CDR3 coding DNA: TGCAGCGCGTTAGCGGATAGCACAGATACGCAGTATTTT. Encoded protein: CSALADSTDTQYF.

This sequence joins TRBV27 and TRBJ2-2; D gene uncertain. Deletions cut 3 bases from V and 5 bases from J, with 7 bases between. Germline V CDR1 and CDR2: MNHEY, SMNVEV (reference sequence). CDR3 length equals 13 residues. The CDR3 is CASSFHATGELFF. CDR3 DNA: TGTGCCAGCAGTTTTCACGCAACCGGGGAGCTGTTTTTT.

This clone appeared a few times. The chain uses TRBV18 and TRBJ2-5, with 7 bases aligning to TRBD1. This CDR3 has 12 amino acids. Trimming at V came to 8 bases and at J to 8 bases, leaving 8 bases not matched to a gene. Germline V CDR1 and CDR2: KGHSH, LQKENI. Written as DNA, the CDR3 is TGTGCCAGCGGGACAGCCGATGAAACCCAGTACTTC. Protein product: CASGTADETQYF. The full variable domain, with the rest looked up from reference TRBV18 and TRBJ2-5, is NAGVMQNPRHLVRRRGQEARLRCSPMKGHSHVYWYRQLPEEGLKFMVYLQKENIIDESGMPKERFSAEFPKEGPSILRIQQVVRGDSAAYFCASGTADETQYFGPGTRLLVL.

This clone has just a few counts. The chain has TRBV11-3 and TRBJ1-1; D unclear. The CDR3 is made up of 13 amino acids. V was pared by 8 bases and J by 0 bases, with 10 bases between. Germline CDR1 is SGHNT and CDR2 is YENEEA. The CDR3: CASVSRVNTEAFF. CDR3 in DNA: TGTGCCAGCGTTTCTCGGGTGAACACTGAAGCTTTCTTT.

This chain uses TRBV15 with TRBJ1-2; 8 bases match TRBD1. V lost 0 bases to trimming and J lost 4 bases; unmatched junction nucleotides: 7. The CDR3 runs 16 residues. Germline V gene sequence: CDR1 LNHNV, CDR2 YYDKDF (reference sequence). CDR3 protein: CATSRDPLTGVYGYTF. The CDR3 nucleotides read TGTGCCACCAGCAGAGATCCCCTGACAGGGGTCTATGGCTACACCTTC.

The chain couples TRBV30 to TRBJ1-1; D ambiguous. V was clipped by 0 bases and J by 1 base, with 12 bases between them. This CDR3 spans 15 amino acids. Germline values: CDR1 GTSNPN, CDR2 SVGIG (reference sequence). The CDR3 reads CAWSVRKGWNTEAFF. CDR3 in DNA: TGTGCCTGGAGTGTACGTAAGGGCTGGAACACTGAAGCTTTCTTT.

The chain has TRBV15 and TRBJ1-5, with 7 bases that match TRBD1. J was trimmed by 6 bases and V by 3 bases; bases with no gene match: 11. The CDR3 contains 16 residues. The V gene's germline CDR1 is LNHNV and CDR2 YYDKDF (reference sequence). The CDR3 nucleotides are TGTGCCACCAGCAGTAACCGGGACAGTGTATCTCAGCCCCAGCATTTT. This sequence encodes CATSSNRDSVSQPQHF. The variable domain in full, with the rest retrieved from reference TRBV15 and TRBJ1-5, is DAMVIQNPRYQVTQFGKPVTLSCSQTLNHNVMYWYQQKSSQAPKLLFHYYDKDFNNEADTPDNFQSRRPNTSFCFLDIRSPGLGDTAMYLCATSSNRDSVSQPQHFGDGTRLSIL.